This T cell receptor (beta chain) was found in a study of blood T cell repertoires in COVID-19. Across the whole study: Sources were T cells, B-cell-depleted T cells, or PBMCs; the material itself was cDNA or gDNA.

The ends were cut back, 0 bases at V and 0 bases at J, with 9 bases in the middle. The germline gives CDR1 SGHRS, CDR2 YFSETQ. This CDR3 is 15 amino acids long. Libraries were prepared by immunoSEQ multiplex PCR; TCRdb keeps only in-frame clonotypes and omits some of them. The table shows about 45,000 clones, with 80% to 90% occurring only once. This chain connects TRBV5-1 to TRBJ1-1; no definite D call. The sample was peripheral blood. This clonotype was sampled from a woman older than 75 with acute or convalescent COVID-19. The CDR3 protein is CASSLGAAMNTEAFF. The CDR3 nucleotides read TGCGCCAGCAGCTTGGGTGCGGCCATGAACACTGAAGCTTTCTTT. The full variable domain, completed using reference TRBV5-1 and TRBJ1-1, is KAGVTQTPRYLIKTRGQQVTLSCSPISGHRSVSWYQQTPGQGLQFLFEYFSETQRNKGNFPGRFSGRQFSNSRSEMNVSTLELGDSALYLCASSLGAAMNTEAFFGQGTRLTVV.